Listed here are 20 T cell receptor beta chains from one sample, sequenced in a study of shared clonotypes between healthy human individuals. Selected positively for CCR7 and CD45RO-negative, naive CD8 cells excluded terminally differentiated effector memory CD45RA+ cells. Using immunoSEQ multiplex PCR, the repertoire was profiled, and TCRdb retains in-frame clones only, with some absent. The profile shows over 2 million clones, about 94% of them singletons. Sequencing input: naive CD8+ T cells sorted from blood. These receptors all come from a man aged 18 to 29 in good health.

The V call is TRBV5-8, the J call TRBJ2-3; D possibly corresponds to TRBD2 (5 bases). The germline V gene encodes CDR1 SGHTS and CDR2 YDEGEE. V shed 4 bases and J shed 5 bases, with 11 bases lying between them. The CDR3 runs to 13 residues. CDR3 sequence: CASSRGELDTQYF. DNA of the CDR3: TGTGCCAGCAGCCGGGGAGAGTTAGATACGCAGTATTTT.

The CDR3 loop reads CSVDPSGGADTQYF. The CDR3 DNA reads TGCAGCGTTGATCCTAGCGGGGGGGCAGATACGCAGTATTTT. The V and J genes are TRBV29-1 and TRBJ2-3; 12 bases map to TRBD2. The CDR3 contains 14 residues. Per the germline V gene, CDR1 is SQVTM and CDR2 is ANQGSEA. The ends lost 3 bases at V and 4 bases at J; junction bases unmatched: 2.

The gene calls are TRBV29-1 and TRBJ2-3; TRBD1 or TRBD2 may be the D gene (6 bases each). This CDR3 has 15 residues. Germline lookup yields CDR1 SQVTM and CDR2 ANQGSEA. Trimming took 4 bases from V and 0 from J, leaving 14 bases between them. The CDR3 DNA sequence: TGCAGCGTTGTAAGATCGGGGGCCAGCACAGATACGCAGTATTTT. Translated: CSVVRSGASTDTQYF.

The chain has TRBV7-9 and TRBJ2-5; 7 positions match TRBD1. The CDR3 covers 14 residues. V lost 5 bases, J lost 6 bases, and 9 bases stayed unmatched. The germline CDR1 and CDR2 sequences are SEHNR and FQNEAQ (reference sequence). Here the CDR3 DNA reads TGTGCCAGCAGCCCCTGGCAGGGGGAAAAGACCCAGTACTTC. This sequence encodes CASSPWQGEKTQYF. The full variable domain, with the rest looked up from reference TRBV7-9 and TRBJ2-5, is DTGVSQNPRHKITKRGQNVTFRCDPISEHNRLYWYRQTLGQGPEFLTYFQNEAQLEKSRLLSDRFSAERPKGSFSTLEIQRTEQGDSAMYLCASSPWQGEKTQYFGPGTRLLVL.

V is TRBV7-6 and J is TRBJ2-1, with TRBD2 matching over 10 bases. The CDR3 is made up of 17 amino acids. Germline V gene data show CDR1 as SGHVS and CDR2 as FNYEAQ. V shed 0 bases, J shed 7 bases, and the junction held 9 bases outside the gene matches. The CDR3 is CASSLAPSGGPMNEQFF. CDR3 DNA: TGTGCCAGCAGCTTAGCGCCTAGCGGGGGCCCTATGAATGAGCAGTTCTTC. Complete variable domain (other parts from reference TRBV7-6 and TRBJ2-1): GAGVSQSPRYKVTKRGQDVALRCDPISGHVSLYWYRQALGQGPEFLTYFNYEAQQDKSGLPNDRFSAERPEGSISTLTIQRTEQRDSAMYRCASSLAPSGGPMNEQFFGPGTRLTVL.

This sequence joins TRBV6-5 and TRBJ2-7, with 9 positions matching TRBD1. The ends lost 6 bases at V and 2 bases at J; junction bases unmatched: 5. CDR1 is MNHEY and CDR2 is SVGAGI in the germline V gene. There are 14 residues in the CDR3. The DNA for the CDR3 is TGTGCCAGCAGCCGACAGGGGGTTACCTACGAGCAGTACTTC. It encodes CASSRQGVTYEQYF.

The V gene is TRBV19, the J gene TRBJ1-1, with 7 bases fitting TRBD1. This CDR3 comprises 14 residues. The germline gives CDR1 LNHDA, CDR2 SQIVND (reference sequence). With V trimmed by 6 bases and J by 7 bases, 11 bases remained unmatched. The CDR3 reads CASSGKTGKIEAFF. The CDR3 nucleotides are TGTGCCAGTAGCGGGAAGACAGGGAAAATTGAAGCTTTCTTT.

V usage is TRBV28 and J usage is TRBJ2-7; 7 bases line up with TRBD2. The germline V gene has CDR1 MDHEN and CDR2 SYDVKM. The V and J ends lost 2 bases and 5 bases, in that order; junction bases with no gene match: 15. The CDR3 runs to 17 residues. The CDR3 DNA reads TGTGCCAGCAGTTTAGGCGTCTTTGGGAGGGTCAACAACGAGCAGTACTTC. Translating gives CASSLGVFGRVNNEQYF.

As for this clone: Other DNA sequences in this specimen translate into the identical CDR3. The gene calls are TRBV4-1 and TRBJ1-6; no clear D. CDR1 and CDR2 from the germline V gene are MGHRA and YSYEKL. Trimming removed 1 base from V and 7 bases from J, with 8 bases in between. The CDR3 sequence is 14 residues long. The CDR3 loop reads CASSQGGGNSPLHF. DNA for the CDR3: TGCGCCAGCAGCCAAGGGGGAGGGAATTCACCCCTCCACTTT.

V gene TRBV4-2 combines with J gene TRBJ2-7; D gene unclear. Germline CDR1 LGHNA, CDR2 YNFKEQ. The CDR3 is made up of 18 amino acids. Trimming removed 0 bases from V and 4 bases from J, with 22 bases in between. The DNA for the CDR3 is TGTGCCAGCAGCCAAGATTTAAGTATGCAGGCCCTAACTTACGAGCAGTACTTC. Protein product: CASSQDLSMQALTYEQYF.

V usage is TRBV19 and J usage is TRBJ1-1; 7 positions agree with TRBD1. This CDR3 spans 14 amino acids. Germline CDR1 LNHDA, CDR2 SQIVND (reference sequence). V was pared by 0 bases and J by 5 bases, with 3 bases of the junction left unmatched. CDR3 nucleotides: TGTGCCAGTAGTATAGATGCAGGGGGGACTGAAGCTTTCTTT. The encoded protein is CASSIDAGGTEAFF.

The chain is built from TRBV10-1 and TRBJ2-6; 10 nucleotides agree with TRBD1. The V gene's germline CDR1 is WNHNN and CDR2 SYGVQD (reference sequence). The CDR3 spans 17 residues. After removal of 4 bases from V and 3 bases from J, the junction contained 6 bases not matched to a gene. In DNA, the CDR3 is TGCGCCAGCAGTGGGGGGACAGGGGCTGTTGGGGCCAACGTCCTGACTTTC. This sequence encodes CASSGGTGAVGANVLTF.

The chain employs TRBV5-1 and TRBJ2-1, with D perhaps matching TRBD2 (5 bases). Trimming took off 0 bases at V and 5 bases at J, with 12 bases between the two ends. Looked up from germline, CDR1 is SGHRS and CDR2 is YFSETQ. The CDR3 loop spans 15 amino acids. The CDR3 bases are TGCGCCAGCAGCTTGGGTGGGAGCGCTGACAATGAGCAGTTCTTC. This sequence encodes CASSLGGSADNEQFF.

This clone was detected only once. The chain recombines TRBV7-9 with TRBJ1-1; TRBD1 is a possible D gene (5 bases). V lost 1 base and J lost 1, with 10 bases in between. CDR1 is SEHNR and CDR2 is FQNEAQ in the germline V gene (reference sequence). The CDR3 covers 15 residues. CDR3 bases: TGTGCCAGCAGCTTAGGCCCCGGACAGAACACTGAAGCTTTCTTT. It encodes CASSLGPGQNTEAFF.

This clone has a handful of counts. This rearrangement joins TRBV2 to TRBJ1-1; 7 bases agree with TRBD1. The V gene's germline CDR1 is SNHLY and CDR2 FYNNEI. Losses at the gene ends were 5 bases for V and 10 bases for J; bases not matched to a gene: 10. The CDR3 contains 13 residues. The CDR3 DNA sequence: TGTGCCAGCAGTCCGAAAGTGACAGGGCGAGCTTTCTTT. The encoded protein is CASSPKVTGRAFF.

CDR3 loop: CASEDGTYEQYF. DNA of the CDR3: TGTGCCAGCGAGGACGGAACCTACGAGCAGTACTTC. This chain uses TRBV6-6 with TRBJ2-7; no definite D call. V dropped 8 bases and J dropped 2 bases, with 10 bases sitting between them. From germline, CDR1 is MNHNY and CDR2 SVGAGI (reference sequence). The length of the CDR3 is 12 residues.

The chain links TRBV28 to TRBJ2-1, with D perhaps TRBD1 or TRBD2 (5 bases each). Per the germline V gene, CDR1 is MDHEN and CDR2 is SYDVKM. CDR3 length: 14 residues. Trimming cost V 1 base and J 4 bases, with 8 bases left between them. CDR3 region: CASSLFEGYNEQFF. CDR3 nucleotide sequence: TGTGCCAGCAGTTTATTTGAGGGGTACAATGAGCAGTTCTTC.

This rearrangement joins TRBV6-5 to TRBJ1-2; maybe TRBD1 (6 bases). Germline V CDR1 and CDR2: MNHEY, SVGAGI. CDR3 length: 15 amino acids. V was trimmed by 2 bases and J by 3 bases, leaving 13 bases between them. The CDR3 DNA reads TGTGCCAGCAGTTACATCGGGGGCGGACACTATGGCTACACCTTC. Translated, it gives CASSYIGGGHYGYTF.

The rearrangement uses TRBV6-1 and TRBJ1-4; D is possibly TRBD1 (5 bases). The CDR3 spans 17 residues. Germline CDR1 reads MNHNS; CDR2 reads SASEGT. The V end lost 3 bases, the J end lost 0 bases, and 14 bases lay between the germline ends. CDR3 sequence: CASSDWQGGATNEKLFF. The CDR3 nucleotides read TGTGCCAGCAGTGATTGGCAGGGAGGTGCAACTAATGAAAAACTGTTTTTT.

The chain carries TRBV28 and TRBJ1-2; possible D gene TRBD1, 6 bases. This CDR3 has 15 amino acids. Trimming removed 2 bases at V and 4 bases at J, with 14 bases between. In germline, CDR1 is MDHEN, CDR2 SYDVKM. The CDR3 nucleotides read TGTGCCAGCAGTTTACAGGGGTTGGTCGGCTATGGCTACACCTTC. Translating gives CASSLQGLVGYGYTF.